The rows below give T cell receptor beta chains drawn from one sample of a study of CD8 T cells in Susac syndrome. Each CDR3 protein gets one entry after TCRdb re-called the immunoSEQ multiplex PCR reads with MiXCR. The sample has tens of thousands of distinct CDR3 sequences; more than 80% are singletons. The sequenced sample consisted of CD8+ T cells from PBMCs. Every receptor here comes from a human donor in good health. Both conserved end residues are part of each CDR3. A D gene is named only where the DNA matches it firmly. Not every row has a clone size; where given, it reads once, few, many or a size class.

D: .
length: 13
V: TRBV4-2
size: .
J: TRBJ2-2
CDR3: CASSQDPRGELFF
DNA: TGTGCCAGCAGCCAAGACCCGCGGGGGGAGCTGTTTTTT

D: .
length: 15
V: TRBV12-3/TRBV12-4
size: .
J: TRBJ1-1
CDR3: CASSSSGGLNTEAFF
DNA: TGTGCCAGCAGTTCCAGTGGGGGATTGAACACTGAAGCTTTCTTT

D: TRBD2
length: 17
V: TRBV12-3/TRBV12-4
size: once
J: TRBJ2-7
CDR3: CASSLTSGVSIAYEQYF
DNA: TGTGCCAGCAGTTTAACCAGCGGGGTCTCTATCGCCTACGAGCAGTACTTC

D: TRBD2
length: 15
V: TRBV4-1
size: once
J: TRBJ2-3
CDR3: CASSQVAGGPTLMYF
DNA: TGCGCCAGCAGCCAAGTGGCGGGGGGGCCCACCCTAATGTATTTT

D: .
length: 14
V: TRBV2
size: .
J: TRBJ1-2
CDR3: CASRGRTPNYGYTF
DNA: TGTGCCAGCAGAGGACGGACTCCTAACTATGGCTACACCTTC

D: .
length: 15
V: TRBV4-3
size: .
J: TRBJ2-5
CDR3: CASSQAAGAGETQYF
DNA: TGCGCCAGCAGCCAAGCCGCGGGGGCCGGAGAGACCCAGTACTTC

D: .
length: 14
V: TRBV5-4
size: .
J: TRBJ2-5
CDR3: CASSPDTGRETQYF
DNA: TGTGCCAGCAGCCCGGACACCGGCCGAGAGACCCAGTACTTC

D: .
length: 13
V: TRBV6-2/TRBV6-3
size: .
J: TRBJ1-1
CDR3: CAAGATGNTEAFF
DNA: TGTGCCGCCGGGGCTACAGGGAACACTGAAGCTTTCTTT

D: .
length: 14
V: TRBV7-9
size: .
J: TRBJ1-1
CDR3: CASSPLGRVTEAFF
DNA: TGTGCCAGCAGTCCTCTCGGGCGGGTTACTGAAGCTTTCTTT

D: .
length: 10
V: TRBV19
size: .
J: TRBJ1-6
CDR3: CASGGTPLHF
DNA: TGTGCCAGTGGGGGGACACCCCTCCACTTT

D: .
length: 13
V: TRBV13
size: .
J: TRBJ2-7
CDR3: CASSLEGAYEQYF
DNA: TGTGCCAGCAGCTTAGAGGGCGCTTACGAGCAGTACTTC

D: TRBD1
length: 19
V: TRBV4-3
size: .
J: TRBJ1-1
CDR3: CASSQDLPGGSPLNTEAFF
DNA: TGCGCCAGCAGCCAAGACCTCCCAGGGGGCTCACCCCTGAACACTGAAGCTTTCTTT

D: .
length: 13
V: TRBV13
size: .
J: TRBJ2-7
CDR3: CASSLDSSYEQYF
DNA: TGTGCCAGCAGCTTAGACAGCTCCTACGAGCAGTACTTC

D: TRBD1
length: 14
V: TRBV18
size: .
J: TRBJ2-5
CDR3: CASSPPGTEETQYF
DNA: TGTGCCAGCTCACCACCGGGGACAGAAGAGACCCAGTACTTC

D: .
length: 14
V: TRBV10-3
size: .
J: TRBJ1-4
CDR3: CAIKDAATNEKLFF
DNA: TGTGCCATCAAGGATGCAGCAACTAATGAAAAACTGTTTTTT

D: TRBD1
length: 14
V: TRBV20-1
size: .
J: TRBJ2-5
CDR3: CSAGPGTVQETQYF
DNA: TGCAGTGCTGGGCCCGGGACAGTCCAAGAGACCCAGTACTTC

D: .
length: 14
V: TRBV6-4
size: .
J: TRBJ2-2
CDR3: CASSDSGDTGELFF
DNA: TGTGCCAGCAGTGACTCAGGGGACACCGGGGAGCTGTTTTTT

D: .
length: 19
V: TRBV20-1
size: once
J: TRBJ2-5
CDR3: CSAGGLHSGQAVRQETQYF
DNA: TGCAGTGCAGGGGGGCTCCATAGCGGACAGGCCGTTCGCCAAGAGACCCAGTACTTC

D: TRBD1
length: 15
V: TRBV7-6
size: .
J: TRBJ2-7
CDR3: CASSLGGDSTYEQYF
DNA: TGTGCCAGCAGCTTAGGAGGGGACAGCACCTACGAGCAGTACTTC

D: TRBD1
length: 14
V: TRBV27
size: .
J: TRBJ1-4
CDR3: CASSYRGYGEKLFF
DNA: TGTGCCAGCAGCTACAGGGGGTATGGGGAAAAACTGTTTTTT

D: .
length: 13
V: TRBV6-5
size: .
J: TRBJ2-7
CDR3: CASSYFQGYEQYF
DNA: TGTGCCAGCAGTTACTTCCAGGGCTACGAGCAGTACTTC

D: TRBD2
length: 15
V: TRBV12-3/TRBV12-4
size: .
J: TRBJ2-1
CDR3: CASSQASGGGDEQFF
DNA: TGTGCCAGCAGCCAGGCTAGCGGGGGGGGCGATGAGCAGTTCTTC

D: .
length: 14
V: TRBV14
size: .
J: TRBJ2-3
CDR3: CASSYRQGTDTQYF
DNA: TGTGCCAGCAGCTATCGACAGGGCACAGATACGCAGTATTTT